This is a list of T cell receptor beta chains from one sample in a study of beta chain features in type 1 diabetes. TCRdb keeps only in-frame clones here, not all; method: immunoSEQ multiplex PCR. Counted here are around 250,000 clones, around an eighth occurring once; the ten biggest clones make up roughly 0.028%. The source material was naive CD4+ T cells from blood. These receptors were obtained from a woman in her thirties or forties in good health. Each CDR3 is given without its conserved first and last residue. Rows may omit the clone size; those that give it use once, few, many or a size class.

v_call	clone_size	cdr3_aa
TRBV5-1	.	ASSLEGARVDTQY
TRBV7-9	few	ASSRGTSPQY
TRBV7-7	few	ASSLGLGQVQETQY
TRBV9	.	ASSGGGLGKETQY
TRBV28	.	ASTAGTSPYNEQF
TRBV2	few	ASLLASYEQY
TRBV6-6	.	ASTDRVEQY
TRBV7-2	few	ASNQGLAGATRNEQF
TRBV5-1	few	ASSSDGALNTDTQY
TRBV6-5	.	ASSRRLTTEEAF
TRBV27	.	ASSSASDTEAF
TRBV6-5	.	ASSGTGYYEQY
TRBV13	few	ASSLYVTGELF
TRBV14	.	ASSEPGHGELF
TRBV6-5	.	ASSKTVVQETQY
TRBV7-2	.	ASSLTSGVGTGELF
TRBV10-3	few	ATTSGTGLSGANVLT
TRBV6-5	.	ASSKDRVGYNEQF
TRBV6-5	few	ASTPPGLSRDTQY
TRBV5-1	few	ASSGDSGVNNEQF
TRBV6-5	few	ASTAGNNQPQH
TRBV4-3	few	ASSQEGTGGFEAF
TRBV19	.	ASSDGTAQDTQY
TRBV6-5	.	ASRFLGQPQAF
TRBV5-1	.	ASSLAQSTDTQY
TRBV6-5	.	ASSYSWTGRDYEQY
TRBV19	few	ASSIGLAADTQY
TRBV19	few	ASSMQGGNEQF
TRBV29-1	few	SVPGTSRYNEQF
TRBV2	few	ASSDIERLAGGHSYNEQF
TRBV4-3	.	ASSLGLGGRSYEQY
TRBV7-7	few	ASSMDGGDEQF
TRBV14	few	ASSRIGDRGYEQY
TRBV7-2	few	ASSDTRGVAKNIQY
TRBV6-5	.	ASSYLQYSNQPQH
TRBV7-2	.	ASSFRQGANTEAF
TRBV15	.	ATSSMGGYGYT
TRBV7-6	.	ASSLGLSAGGNNEQF
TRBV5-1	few	ASSETGEAYNEQF
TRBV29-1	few	SVVRNQPQH
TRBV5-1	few	ASTPRPGLARDTQY
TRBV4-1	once	ASSLSPGTGAYEQY
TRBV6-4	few	ATSGEETQY
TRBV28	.	ASSSPYEQY
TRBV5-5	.	ASSVTYEQY
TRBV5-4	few	ASSRRTSGGNEQF
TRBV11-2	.	ASSWTDSNEKLF